The present T cell receptor beta chain was sequenced within a study of blood T cells in healthy people across ages (dated by TCRdb to the mid-2010s). For context, the study as a whole: In model experiments, template switching captured roughly one uniquely barcoded TCR beta cDNA molecule for every two T cells. For two donors (one aged 18 to 29 and one aged 80 or older), the study analyzed two additional independent replicas of 1 million unique cDNA reads from the same blood draw. Donors were grouped into four age groups: young (average approximately 15 years), middle-aged (around 39), aged (around 66) and long-lived (over 80). Using deep sequencing normalized with unique cDNA molecular identifiers, the study measured how TCR beta repertoire diversity changes with age. Donors of different ages were randomly distributed across sequencing lanes to avoid experimental bias. The paper's findings and limits, for the study overall: Observed TCR beta diversity correlated strongly with the percentage of naive T cells measured by flow cytometry. Estimates of total diversity based on one million sequenced T cells were considered lower bounds and underestimates. Because the CMV infection status of the donors was unknown, age-related changes in expanded clonotypes may potentially have been confounded. The long-lived group showed more naive CD4+ T cells, fewer expanded clones and increased TCR diversity than the aged group, suggesting age selection. Observed TCR beta diversity per million T cells fell roughly linearly with age, and a significant reduction was already apparent by age roughly 40. Since profiling was done on bulk unsorted PBMCs, naive and antigen-experienced compartments could not be conclusively compared.

The protocol used for the library was 5' RACE. The instrument given in TCRdb is Illumina HiSeq 2500. A second PCR of about 7 to 12 cycles was run with a J-beta primer mix and a sample-barcoded 5' primer. Each TCR beta cDNA molecule received a unique molecular identifier from a template-switch 5' adaptor carrying 12 random nucleotides. At least 2.5 million CDR3-containing paired-end reads were obtained from each sample. First-strand cDNA was synthesized from all RNA with the Mint cDNA synthesis kit, primed by a TRBC-specific oligonucleotide. After uracil-DNA glycosylase treatment, a first 18-cycle PCR used universal primers M1SS and BC2_uni_R on all cDNA. The original methods were these. For normalization, 1 million high-quality reads, each with a distinct molecular identifier, were randomly selected from each sample. Instead of being binned into consensus sequences, reads that shared molecular identifiers were thrown out. MiTCR, run with a Q25 quality threshold and the strictest error-elimination algorithm, handled CDR3 identification, clonotype clustering and error correction. A nonparametric unseen species model with Euler transformation was used to estimate a lower bound on total TCR beta diversity. TCRdb reworked the public reads: Q25 trimming with fastp, MiXCR clone assembly, productive beta chains retained. Each CDR3 protein appears once, grouped with its most common genes and DNA. TCRdb's processing, not the authors' own work, is the source of the V and J calls. The sample yields about a million distinct CDR3 sequences; approximately 50% were counted once. The ten biggest clones cover about a fifth of the sample.

V is shortened by 2 bases, J by 7 bases, and the region joining them spans 11 bases. Looking up the germline V gene yields CDR1 MGHRA and CDR2 YSYEKL. Including the terminal cysteine and phenylalanine, the CDR3 comprises 13 residues. The kept DNA is CDR3 alone, 39 bases in frame from the first base. This clonotype was observed a handful of times. Its recognized antigen is unknown. No quality values exist for individual bases; no much larger clone is one base distant. Donors were roughly 40 systemically healthy Caucasian individuals from Russia aged about 6 to 100 years. Each donor gave approximately 10 milliliters of peripheral blood, collected into EDTA-treated Vacutainer tubes. PBMCs were isolated by Ficoll-Paque density-gradient centrifugation, with at least 7 million obtained per sample. Trizol reagent was used to extract total RNA from PBMCs, with at least 6 micrograms per sample. Naive CD45RAhigh/CD27high T cell percentages were measured by flow cytometry on a PBMC aliquot from every donor.

The sequence is built from TRBV4-1 and TRBJ1-2, with the D gene call left open. The sequencing sample was made of blood. The receptor's source is an older woman in good health. The bases are TGCGCCAGCAGCCAACCCGGCTTGCCTGGCTACACCTTC. It is translated as CASSQPGLPGYTF.